What follows are 24 T cell receptor beta chains derived from one specimen sequenced in a study of T cells after yellow fever vaccination. MiXCR, run by TCRdb on the 5' RACE reads, gives a single entry per CDR3 protein. Of 500,000 to 650,000 distinct CDR3 sequences in the sample, roughly 12% were seen once. The specimen was PBMCs, collected on the day of the yellow fever booster vaccination. Receptor source: a young man who received the YFV17D yellow fever vaccine.

This clonotype was observed a handful of times. The rearrangement links TRBV12-3 or TRBV12-4 to TRBJ2-5; no clear D. CDR3 length: 15 amino acids. V was pared by 1 base and J by 5 bases, with 14 bases between. This chain's CDR3 is CASSLGRNRQETQYF. The CDR3 coding sequence is TGTGCCAGCAGTTTAGGGCGGAACCGCCAGGAGACCCAGTACTTC.

This chain joins TRBV20-1 and TRBJ2-7, with 10 nucleotides matching TRBD1. CDR1 and CDR2 from the germline V gene are DFQATT and SNEGSKA (reference sequence). Trimming cost V 6 bases and J 5 bases; bases outside gene matches: 13. The CDR3 length is 15 residues. CDR3: CSAFSGTGVNHEQYF. Written as DNA, the CDR3 is TGCAGTGCCTTTTCCGGGACAGGGGTCAACCACGAGCAGTACTTC.

The V call is TRBV12-3 or TRBV12-4, the J call TRBJ2-5; 8 bases agree with TRBD1. This CDR3 spans 14 amino acids. Unmatched junction bases numbered 8, after V lost 7 bases and J lost 4 bases. The CDR3 is CASTLDRVGETQYF. The CDR3 DNA sequence: TGTGCCAGCACCCTGGACAGGGTCGGAGAGACCCAGTACTTC.

For the CDR3, the DNA is TGTGCCAGCAGCGTTCGGGACTCCTACAATGAGCAGTTCTTC. It translates to CASSVRDSYNEQFF. The chain has TRBV9 and TRBJ2-1; possibly TRBD2 for D (5 bases). V gave up 2 bases and J gave up 0 bases, with 6 bases separating them. Germline values: CDR1 SGDLS, CDR2 YYNGEE. This CDR3 is 14 amino acids long.

The V call is TRBV4-3, the J call TRBJ1-3, with TRBD1 identical over 9 bases. This CDR3 region has 18 residues. Germline CDR1 LGHNA, CDR2 YSLEER. Trimming removed 0 bases from V and 1 base from J; junction bases left unmatched: 7. CDR3 DNA: TGCGCCAGCAGCCAAGATATCATAGGACAGGGGTCTGGAAACACCATATATTTT. It codes for CASSQDIIGQGSGNTIYF.

The rearrangement uses TRBV4-3 and TRBJ2-3; D may match TRBD1 or TRBD2 (5 bases each). The CDR3 runs 16 residues. V dropped 0 bases and J dropped 5 bases, with 15 bases sitting between them. Germline V gene sequence: CDR1 LGHNA, CDR2 YSLEER. The CDR3 here is CASSQERGLREDTQYF. In nucleotides, the CDR3 is TGCGCCAGCAGCCAAGAAAGGGGCCTCCGGGAAGATACGCAGTATTTT.

The J gene is TRBJ2-7, the V gene TRBV7-2; the D call may be TRBD1 or TRBD2 (5 bases each). Germline lookup yields CDR1 SGHTA and CDR2 FQGNSA. This CDR3 spans 17 amino acids. V lost 0 bases and J lost 5, with 20 bases in between. CDR3 sequence reads: CASSLASGNPGTDEQYF. For the CDR3, the DNA is TGTGCCAGCAGCTTAGCGTCGGGAAACCCTGGGACGGACGAGCAGTACTTC.

With respect to this clonotype: A junction end diverges from the germline sequence, so it may reflect a read error. The chain is built from TRBV19 and TRBJ2-1; D is unclear. This CDR3 has 15 amino acids. Per germline, CDR1 LNHDA and CDR2 SQIVND (reference sequence). The CDR3 DNA reads TGTCCCAGTAGTATTGCAGGAACCATGAACAATGAGCAGTTCTTC. Translating gives CPSSIAGTMNNEQFF.

This chain links TRBV27 with TRBJ2-1; D gene ambiguous. Trimming removed 0 bases at V and 9 bases at J, with 9 bases between. The CDR3 totals 13 residues. CDR1 and CDR2 from the germline V gene are MNHEY and SMNVEV (reference sequence). The CDR3 sequence: CASSLSGLGEQFF. DNA of the CDR3: TGTGCCAGCAGTTTATCCGGGTTAGGTGAGCAGTTCTTC.

This chain connects TRBV19 to TRBJ2-7; 7 bases map to TRBD1. CDR1 is LNHDA and CDR2 is SQIVND in the germline V gene (reference sequence). V was pared by 5 bases and J by 4 bases, with 5 bases of the junction left unmatched. The CDR3 length is 13 residues. CDR3 sequence: CASSSGQMYEQYF. CDR3 nucleotide sequence: TGTGCCAGTAGTTCGGGACAGATGTACGAGCAGTACTTC.

This clonotype was detected a few times. The rearrangement uses TRBV23-1 and TRBJ2-1; D is unclear. TRBV23-1 is recorded as an ORF, its role being uncertain. The V and J ends lost 0 bases and 4 bases respectively, with 16 bases between them. The CDR3 totals 17 residues. For the CDR3, the DNA is TGCGCCAGCAGTCAATCGCAGTCGGCAGTCTTATACAATGAGCAGTTCTTC. As protein: CASSQSQSAVLYNEQFF.

This chain links TRBV12-3 or TRBV12-4 with TRBJ2-7; the D gene is possibly TRBD1 (5 bases). The CDR3 totals 12 residues. V was trimmed by 5 bases and J by 3 bases, leaving 8 bases between them. Here the CDR3 reads CASSHQGYEQYF. The CDR3 DNA is TGTGCCAGCAGTCACCAGGGCTACGAGCAGTACTTC.

In its sample, this clonotype was seen a few times. The rearrangement joins TRBV4-3 to TRBJ1-2; D may be TRBD1 (5 bases). The CDR3 loop spans 15 amino acids. Germline V gives CDR1 LGHNA, CDR2 YSLEER. Trimming removed 0 bases at V and 7 bases at J, with 15 bases between. The CDR3 bases are TGCGCCAGCAGCCAAGATCGGGGGGGGGGTGCTGGCTACACCTTC. It codes for CASSQDRGGGAGYTF.

V and J are TRBV18 and TRBJ1-3; D is unclear. This CDR3 has 15 residues. Trimming shortened V by 2 bases and J by 0 bases, and 8 bases separated the two germline ends. CDR1 is KGHSH, CDR2 LQKENI, per germline. The chain's CDR3 is CASSPGGFSGNTIYF. The DNA for the CDR3 is TGTGCCAGCTCACCAGGAGGGTTCTCTGGAAACACCATATATTTT.

The sample holds many counts of this clonotype. The CDR3 sequence: CASSLRQIQETQYF. The CDR3 DNA reads TGTGCCAGCAGCTTACGACAGATACAAGAGACCCAGTACTTC. The gene calls are TRBV7-9 and TRBJ2-5; a possible D gene is TRBD1 (5 bases). Germline V gives CDR1 SEHNR, CDR2 FQNEAQ (reference sequence). CDR3 length equals 14 residues. Between the trimmed V and J ends, which lost 2 bases and 2 bases, there was a span of 9 bases.

The table lists this clonotype with a few counts. The chain combines TRBV5-6 with TRBJ2-2, with D maybe TRBD2 (6 bases). This CDR3 has 14 residues. Trimming removed 6 bases at V and 8 bases at J, with 17 bases between. Germline CDR1 and CDR2: SGHDT and YYEEEE. As DNA, the CDR3 is TGTGCCAGCAATCTTGGCACCCTAGCGGGGGAGCTGTTTTTT. Translating gives CASNLGTLAGELFF.

J is TRBJ2-7 and V is TRBV27, with TRBD2 identical over 7 bases. The V gene end was trimmed by 5 bases and the J gene end by 4 bases; junction bases not matched to a gene: 17. The V gene's germline CDR1 is MNHEY and CDR2 SMNVEV (reference sequence). CDR3 length: 17 residues. The CDR3 region is CASSRSLGSGTPYEQYF. DNA for the CDR3: TGTGCCAGCAGTCGGAGTCTGGGAAGCGGGACTCCTTACGAGCAGTACTTC.

The chain uses TRBV5-1 and TRBJ2-7; possible D gene TRBD2, 5 bases. This CDR3 comprises 12 residues. Between the trimmed V and J ends, which lost 1 base and 9 bases, there was a span of 11 bases. Germline CDR1 is SGHRS and CDR2 is YFSETQ. Here the CDR3 DNA reads TGCGCCAGCAGCTTGACCCAAGCGGTGCAGTACTTC. It is translated as CASSLTQAVQYF.

This clonotype was counted only a few times. The chain employs TRBV20-1 and TRBJ2-7; D is unresolved. The CDR3 has 13 residues. The germline V and J ends were trimmed by 6 bases and 0 bases, with 12 bases remaining between them. CDR1 DFQATT and CDR2 SNEGSKA come from the germline V gene (reference sequence). The CDR3 DNA reads TGCAGTGCCGATTCGGGTGTCTCCTACGAGCAGTACTTC. Amino acids: CSADSGVSYEQYF.

This clonotype was counted many times. The gene calls are TRBV4-3 and TRBJ1-2; a possible D gene is TRBD1 (5 bases). This CDR3 comprises 15 residues. The germline V gene encodes CDR1 LGHNA and CDR2 YSLEER. Trimming stripped 4 bases from V and 0 bases from J, with 12 bases between. The CDR3 loop is CASSPEGQPNYGYTF. The CDR3 nucleotides are TGCGCCAGCAGCCCAGAGGGGCAGCCTAACTATGGCTACACCTTC.

This clonotype has a handful of counts. The chain recombines TRBV15 with TRBJ2-7; 8 bases fit TRBD1. There are 16 residues in the CDR3. After removal of 3 bases from V and 2 bases from J, the junction contained 9 bases not matched to a gene. CDR1 and CDR2 from the germline V gene are LNHNV and YYDKDF (reference sequence). The CDR3 DNA is TGTGCCACCAGCAGCGGCGGGACAGGAAGTCCCTACGAGCAGTACTTC. It specifies CATSSGGTGSPYEQYF.

The V call is TRBV20-1, the J call TRBJ2-2; D unresolved. Trimming took off 5 bases at V and 3 bases at J, with 10 bases between the two ends. This CDR3 contains 13 residues. Germline assignment: CDR1 DFQATT and CDR2 SNEGSKA (reference sequence). CDR3 loop: CSASHQDTGELFF. The CDR3 DNA sequence: TGCAGTGCTTCCCACCAAGACACCGGGGAGCTGTTTTTT.

This chain uses TRBV4-3 with TRBJ2-5, with no clear D. Deletions cut 1 base from V and 2 bases from J, with 20 bases between. CDR3 length equals 18 residues. Per germline, CDR1 LGHNA and CDR2 YSLEER. The CDR3 loop is CASSQAFVITRPQETQYF. The CDR3 DNA is TGCGCCAGCAGCCAAGCATTTGTAATAACCAGGCCTCAAGAGACCCAGTACTTC.

This clonotype showed up just a few times. J is TRBJ2-1 and V is TRBV5-1; 10 bases are a match to TRBD2. The V gene end was trimmed by 1 base and the J gene end by 7 bases; junction bases not matched to a gene: 8. The germline V gene encodes CDR1 SGHRS and CDR2 YFSETQ. The CDR3 runs to 16 residues. CDR3 sequence reads: CASSLTSGRGFNEQFF. The CDR3, as DNA: TGCGCCAGCAGCTTGACCAGCGGGAGGGGTTTTAATGAGCAGTTCTTC.